The source of this T cell receptor beta chain is a study of OX40 agonist ivuxolimab in advanced cancers. Here immunoSEQ multiplex PCR was the method, and the copy in TCRdb shows in-frame clones only, minus some. The sample lists over 75,000 clones, around 90% occurring once. The germline gives CDR1 MNHEY, CDR2 SVGAGI. There are 12 residues in the CDR3. V was cut by 10 bases and J by 2 bases, with 11 bases left in between. This chain uses TRBV6-5 with TRBJ1-1; D perhaps matches TRBD1 (5 bases). The source of this sequence is an adult with an advanced solid tumor such as melanoma, head and neck, liver or kidney cancer. Sequenced here: CD4+ or CD8+ T cells sorted from blood, sampled in a trial of the OX40 agonist ivuxolimab. CDR3 protein: CATRRANTEAFF. Here the CDR3 DNA reads TGTGCCACCCGCAGGGCTAACACTGAAGCTTTCTTT.